The 18 T cell receptor beta chains presented below share a single source sample, sequenced in a study of blood T cell repertoires in COVID-19. Produced via immunoSEQ multiplex PCR; TCRdb's table is partial and in-frame only. The sample has approximately 440,000 clones; approximately 86% are singletons. The sample was PBMCs or T cells enriched from blood (not recorded which). The receptors were gathered from a woman aged 18-29 years who had recovered from COVID-19.

The rearrangement joins TRBV19 to TRBJ1-5; perhaps TRBD1 as D (5 bases). Germline V CDR1 and CDR2: LNHDA, SQIVND (reference sequence). The CDR3 consists of 16 residues. V dropped 10 bases and J dropped 2 bases, with 21 bases sitting between them. CDR3 DNA: TGTGCCACCAAAGGGGTGGGGGGGGACGGCAATCAGCCCCAGCATTTT. Translating it yields CATKGVGGDGNQPQHF.

The chain carries TRBV5-1 and TRBJ1-2; tentative D call: TRBD1 (5 bases). Trimming removed 0 bases at V and 4 bases at J, with 10 bases between. Germline CDR1 and CDR2: SGHRS and YFSETQ. CDR3 size: 14 residues. This CDR3 is CASSLVRGFYGYTF. The CDR3 DNA is TGCGCCAGCAGCTTGGTACGGGGGTTCTATGGCTACACCTTC.

The genes are TRBV5-1 and TRBJ1-2; D possibly corresponds to TRBD1 (6 bases). The CDR3 consists of 15 residues. Germline V lookup: CDR1 SGHRS, CDR2 YFSETQ. Trimming shortened V by 4 bases and J by 2 bases, and 15 bases separated the two germline ends. The CDR3 loop reads CASSLQGSKNYGYTF. The CDR3 DNA follows: TGCGCCAGCAGCCTGCAGGGGAGTAAGAACTATGGCTACACCTTC.

V and J are TRBV5-1 and TRBJ1-1; TRBD1 matches at 7 bases. The CDR3 runs 15 residues. Germline values: CDR1 SGHRS, CDR2 YFSETQ. After removal of 5 bases from V and 5 bases from J, the junction contained 12 bases not matched to a gene. The CDR3 loop is CASSLGPGGGTEAFF. CDR3 in DNA: TGCGCCAGCAGTTTAGGGCCAGGGGGTGGGACTGAAGCTTTCTTT. The full variable domain, in which reference TRBV5-1 and TRBJ1-1 provide the parts outside the CDR3, is KAGVTQTPRYLIKTRGQQVTLSCSPISGHRSVSWYQQTPGQGLQFLFEYFSETQRNKGNFPGRFSGRQFSNSRSEMNVSTLELGDSALYLCASSLGPGGGTEAFFGQGTRLTVV.

This chain links TRBV2 with TRBJ2-1, with TRBD1 matching 9 bases. The CDR3 totals 14 residues. Germline V gene data show CDR1 as SNHLY and CDR2 as FYNNEI. V lost 6 bases, J lost 5 bases, and 5 bases stayed unmatched. CDR3 residues: CASSWTGDHNEQFF. DNA of the CDR3: TGTGCCAGCAGCTGGACAGGGGACCACAATGAGCAGTTCTTC.

V is TRBV5-1 and J is TRBJ2-7; D may be TRBD1 (6 bases). Germline CDR1 and CDR2: SGHRS and YFSETQ. The V end was cut by 6 bases, the J end by 5 bases, with 9 bases between. There are 11 residues in the CDR3. The CDR3 here is CASTGQNEQYF. CDR3 sequence (DNA): TGCGCCAGCACCGGACAGAACGAGCAGTACTTC.

This clone was seen once. The V call is TRBV29-1, the J call TRBJ1-2; 11 bases match TRBD1. The germline gives CDR1 SQVTM, CDR2 ANQGSEA. The CDR3 spans 15 residues. V lost 1 base to trimming and J lost 8 bases; unmatched junction nucleotides: 9. The CDR3 is CSVEASRDRGLGYTF. The CDR3 DNA reads as TGCAGCGTTGAAGCCAGTAGGGACAGGGGGTTAGGCTACACCTTC.

This chain links TRBV5-5 with TRBJ1-4, with TRBD1 matching over 9 bases. This CDR3 has 16 amino acids. The germline gives CDR1 SGHKS, CDR2 YYEKEE (reference sequence). V dropped 3 bases and J dropped 6; count of bases not matched to a gene: 9. The CDR3 DNA is TGTGCCAGCAGCTCAAAAAACAGGGGGCGAGATGAAAAACTGTTTTTT. This sequence encodes CASSSKNRGRDEKLFF.

This clone showed up just once. The chain recombines TRBV5-1 with TRBJ1-2; perhaps TRBD1 as D (5 bases). The CDR3 is 13 amino acids. With 5 bases removed from V and 4 bases from J, the gap between germline ends came to 12 bases. In germline, CDR1 is SGHRS, CDR2 YFSETQ. The DNA for the CDR3 is TGCGCCAGCAGGGGGGGACTCTCCTATGGCTACACCTTC. This codes for CASRGGLSYGYTF.

CDR3 nucleotides: TGTGCCAGCAGCGTGCGGGACTACACCTTC. Residues: CASSVRDYTF. This chain uses TRBV2 with TRBJ1-2; D is unresolved. Germline CDR1 is SNHLY and CDR2 is FYNNEI. The CDR3 is made up of 10 amino acids. Trimming took off 6 bases at V and 10 bases at J, with 9 bases between the two ends.

This clone appeared a single time. This chain connects TRBV6-5 to TRBJ2-5; D is uncertain. The germline V gene encodes CDR1 MNHEY and CDR2 SVGAGI. V dropped 7 bases and J dropped 4 bases, with 16 bases sitting between them. The CDR3 covers 14 residues. DNA of the CDR3: TGTGCCAGCAACGCCTTCGGTCCTCGAGAGACCCAGTACTTC. The encoded protein is CASNAFGPRETQYF.

This chain links TRBV3-1 (or the pseudogene TRBV3-2) with TRBJ1-5; perhaps TRBD1 as D (6 bases). CDR1 and CDR2 from the germline V gene are LGHDT and YNNKEL (reference sequence). The CDR3 consists of 14 residues. Trimming shortened V by 5 bases and J by 6 bases, and 14 bases separated the two germline ends. CDR3 in DNA: TGTGCCAGCAGCTTTACAGGGTCAGGTCAGCCCCAGCATTTT. Protein: CASSFTGSGQPQHF.

This chain connects TRBV3-1 (or the pseudogene TRBV3-2) to TRBJ1-5; D is perhaps TRBD1 (5 bases). V gave up 0 bases and J gave up 10 bases, with 13 bases separating them. This CDR3 has 14 residues. Germline V gene sequence: CDR1 LGHDT, CDR2 YNNKEL (reference sequence). CDR3 nucleotides: TGTGCCAGCAGCCAAGAAGGGCAGGGAGGACCCCAGCATTTT. Translated, it gives CASSQEGQGGPQHF.

This chain uses TRBV7-3 with TRBJ1-2; maybe TRBD1 (6 bases). From germline, CDR1 is SGHTA and CDR2 FQGTGA. The CDR3 consists of 14 residues. Between the trimmed V and J ends, which lost 5 bases and 7 bases, there was a span of 17 bases. The CDR3 here is CASSPQGGGSGYTF. The CDR3 DNA follows: TGTGCCAGCAGCCCCCAGGGCGGGGGCTCTGGCTACACCTTC.

The chain uses TRBV5-1 and TRBJ1-3; 7 bases align to TRBD1. Germline loops: CDR1 SGHRS, CDR2 YFSETQ. The CDR3 sequence is 13 residues long. J lost 6 bases, V lost 4 bases, and 4 bases had no gene match. The CDR3: CASSPGTANTIYF. The CDR3 nucleotides are TGCGCCAGCAGCCCCGGGACAGCAAACACCATATATTTT.

This chain links TRBV30 with TRBJ1-1; no clear D gene. The CDR3 has 14 residues. Looked up from germline, CDR1 is GTSNPN and CDR2 is SVGIG (reference sequence). V was pared by 4 bases and J by 0 bases, with 12 bases between. The CDR3 DNA follows: TGTGCCTGGACAGGCAGTTTGATGAACACTGAAGCTTTCTTT. Translated: CAWTGSLMNTEAFF.

This chain connects TRBV2 to TRBJ1-6; a possible D gene is TRBD1 (5 bases). The V end was cut by 4 bases, the J end by 2 bases, with 9 bases between. Germline lookup yields CDR1 SNHLY and CDR2 FYNNEI. The CDR3 extends over 15 amino acids. The CDR3 reads CASSGAGPYNSPLHF. The DNA for the CDR3 is TGTGCCAGCAGTGGGGCAGGGCCCTATAATTCACCCCTCCACTTT.

The chain joins TRBV28 to TRBJ1-2; 8 bases map to TRBD1. Germline V gives CDR1 MDHEN, CDR2 SYDVKM. The CDR3 sequence is 16 residues long. J gave up 0 bases and V 3 bases, and 6 bases lay outside the gene matches. The chain's CDR3 is CASSFTGQGPNYGYTF. As DNA, the CDR3 is TGTGCCAGCAGTTTTACCGGACAGGGCCCTAACTATGGCTACACCTTC.